This T cell receptor (beta chain) was obtained from a study of response to subunit inactivated influenza vaccine. Whole-study findings and limits: Authors suggested that a seasonal influenza vaccination recruits few new T cells each time.

TCRdb analysed the RT-PCR reads with MiXCR anew, one entry per CDR3 protein. The sample yields more than 600,000 distinct CDR3 sequences, about a fifth seen once. This clonotype showed up just a few times. What it binds is not known. V was trimmed by 1 base and J by 4 bases, leaving 16 bases between them. Germline V gene lookup returns CDR1 KGHSH and CDR2 LQKENI. The CDR3 runs to 17 residues. The gene calls are TRBV18 and TRBJ2-2; tentative D call: TRBD1 (5 bases). The source of this sequence is a man in his fifties who received an inactivated influenza vaccine. The sample was PBMCs from blood, taken more than 4 days after vaccination. The CDR3 protein is CASSPLSLRQITGELFF. CDR3 coding DNA: TGTGCCAGCTCACCACTGTCTTTGCGACAGATCACCGGGGAGCTGTTTTTT.